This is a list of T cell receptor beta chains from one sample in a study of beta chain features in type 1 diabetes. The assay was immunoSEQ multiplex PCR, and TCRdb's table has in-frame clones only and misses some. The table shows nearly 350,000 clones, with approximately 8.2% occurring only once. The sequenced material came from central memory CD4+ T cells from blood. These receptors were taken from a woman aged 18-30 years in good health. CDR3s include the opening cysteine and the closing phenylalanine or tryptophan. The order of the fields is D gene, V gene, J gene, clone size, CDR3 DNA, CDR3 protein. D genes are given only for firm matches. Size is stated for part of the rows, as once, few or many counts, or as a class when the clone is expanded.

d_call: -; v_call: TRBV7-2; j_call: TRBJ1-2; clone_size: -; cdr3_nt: TGTGCCAGCAGCTTAGACGAGAACTATGGCTACACCTTC; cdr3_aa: CASSLDENYGYTF
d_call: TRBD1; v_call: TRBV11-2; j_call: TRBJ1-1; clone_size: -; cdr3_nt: TGTGCCAGCAGCTTAAGTCAGGGGGCGACGACTGAAGCTTTCTTT; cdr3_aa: CASSLSQGATTEAFF
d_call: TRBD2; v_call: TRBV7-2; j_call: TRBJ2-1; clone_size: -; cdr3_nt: TGTGCCAGCAGCCAAGTTGGGACTAGCGGGAGGAGAGAGTTCTTC; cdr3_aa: CASSQVGTSGRREFF
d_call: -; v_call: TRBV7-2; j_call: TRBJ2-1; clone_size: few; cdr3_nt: TGTGCCAGCAGCTTACAAGCTAGTAGAAGGAATGAGCAGTTCTTC; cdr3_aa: CASSLQASRRNEQFF
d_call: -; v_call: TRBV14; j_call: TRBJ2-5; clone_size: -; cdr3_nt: TGTGCCAGCAGCCTAGGGCGCTGGAAGACCCAGTACTTC; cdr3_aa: CASSLGRWKTQYF
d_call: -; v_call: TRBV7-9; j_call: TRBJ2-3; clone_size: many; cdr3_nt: TGTGCCAGCAGCTACCTACAGCCCCACACAGATACGCAGTATTTT; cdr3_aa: CASSYLQPHTDTQYF
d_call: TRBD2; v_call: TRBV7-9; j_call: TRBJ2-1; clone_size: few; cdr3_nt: TGTGCCAGCAGTCCCCCTAGCGGGAGCTCCTACAATGAGCAGTTCTTC; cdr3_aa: CASSPPSGSSYNEQFF
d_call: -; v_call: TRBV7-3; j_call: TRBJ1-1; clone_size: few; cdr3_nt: TGTGCCAGCAGCTTAGGCGAGGTGAGGACTGAAGCTTTCTTT; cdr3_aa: CASSLGEVRTEAFF
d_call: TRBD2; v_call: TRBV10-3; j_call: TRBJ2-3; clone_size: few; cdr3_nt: TGTGCCATCCTGCCGGGACTAGGGGATACGCAGTATTTT; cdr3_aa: CAILPGLGDTQYF
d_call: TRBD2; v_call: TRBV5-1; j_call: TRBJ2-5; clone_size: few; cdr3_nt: TGCGCCAGCAGCTTGGAGGTAGCGGGTGGAGAGACCCAGTACTTC; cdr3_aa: CASSLEVAGGETQYF
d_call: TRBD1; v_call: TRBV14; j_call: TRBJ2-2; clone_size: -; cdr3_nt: TGTGCCAGCAGCCCAAGAAACAGGGGTGATAACACCGGGGAGCTGTTTTTT; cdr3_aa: CASSPRNRGDNTGELFF
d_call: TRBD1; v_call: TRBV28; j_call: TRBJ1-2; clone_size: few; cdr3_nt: TGTGCCAGCAAGCAAGGGGGCAAAGGGGGCTACACCTTC; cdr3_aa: CASKQGGKGGYTF
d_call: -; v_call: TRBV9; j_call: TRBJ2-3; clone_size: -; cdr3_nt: TGTGCCAGCAGCCCCCGGACGGGCTCCGTTCCAGATACGCAGTATTTT; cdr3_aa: CASSPRTGSVPDTQYF
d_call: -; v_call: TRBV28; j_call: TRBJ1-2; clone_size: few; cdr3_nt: TGTGCCAGCAGGACATACTATGGCTACACCTTC; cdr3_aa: CASRTYYGYTF
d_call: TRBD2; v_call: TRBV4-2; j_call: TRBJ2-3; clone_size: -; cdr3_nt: TGTGCCAGCAGTCGTTCTAGCGGGAGAGGTACAGATACGCAGTATTTT; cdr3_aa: CASSRSSGRGTDTQYF
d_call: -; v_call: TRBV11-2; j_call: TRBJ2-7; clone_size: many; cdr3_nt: TGTGCCAGCAGCCTCGAGAATAACTACGAGCAGTACTTC; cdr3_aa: CASSLENNYEQYF
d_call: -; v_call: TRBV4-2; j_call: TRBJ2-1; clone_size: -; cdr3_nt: TGTGCCAGCAGCCAAGTTCGGGACAATGAGCAGTTCTTC; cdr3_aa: CASSQVRDNEQFF
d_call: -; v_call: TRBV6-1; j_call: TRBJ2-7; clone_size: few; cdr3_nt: TGTGCCAGCAGACAGGGTTACGAGCAGTACTTC; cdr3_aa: CASRQGYEQYF
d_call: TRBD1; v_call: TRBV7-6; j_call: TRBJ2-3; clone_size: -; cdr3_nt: TGTGCCAGCAGCCCCGGGACAGCCACAGATACGCAGTATTTT; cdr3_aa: CASSPGTATDTQYF
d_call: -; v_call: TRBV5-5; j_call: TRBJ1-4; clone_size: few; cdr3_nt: TGTGCCAGCAGCTTGGGCGGTGCAACTAATGAAAAACTGTTTTTT; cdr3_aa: CASSLGGATNEKLFF
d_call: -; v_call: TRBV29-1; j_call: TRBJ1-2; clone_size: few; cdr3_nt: TGCAGCGTGACCGGGCTGGTGGGTTTGCGTAACTATGGCTACACCTTC; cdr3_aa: CSVTGLVGLRNYGYTF
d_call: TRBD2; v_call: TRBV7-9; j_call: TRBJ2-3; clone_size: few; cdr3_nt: TGTGCCAGCAGCTCGCAGACTAGCGGGAGAACGCAGTATTTT; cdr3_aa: CASSSQTSGRTQYF
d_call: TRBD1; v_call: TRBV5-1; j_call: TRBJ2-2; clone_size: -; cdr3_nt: TGCGCCAGCAGCTTAGGGACAGGGAGGACCGGGGAGCTGTTTTTT; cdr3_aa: CASSLGTGRTGELFF
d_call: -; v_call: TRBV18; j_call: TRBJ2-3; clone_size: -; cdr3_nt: TGTGCCAGCTCACCCGCAGGGATCCCAGATACGCAGTATTTT; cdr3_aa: CASSPAGIPDTQYF
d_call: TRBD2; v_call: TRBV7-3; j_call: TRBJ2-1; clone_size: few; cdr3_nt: TGTGCCAGCAGCCGCGACGGGAGGGCGAGGCACAATGAGCAGTTCTTC; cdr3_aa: CASSRDGRARHNEQFF
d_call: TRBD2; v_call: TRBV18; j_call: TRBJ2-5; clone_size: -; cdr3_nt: TGTGCCAGCTCACCATCCAATGGACTAGTTAAAGAGACCCAGTACTTC; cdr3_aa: CASSPSNGLVKETQYF
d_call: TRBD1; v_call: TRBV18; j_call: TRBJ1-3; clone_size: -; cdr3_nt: TGTGCCAGCTCACCCTGGACAGGTGACTACTCTGGAAACACCATATATTTT; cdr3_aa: CASSPWTGDYSGNTIYF
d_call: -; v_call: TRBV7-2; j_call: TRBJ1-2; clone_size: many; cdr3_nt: TGTGCCAGCAGCTTAGTGGTCACTGCTACTAACTATGGCTACACCTTC; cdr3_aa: CASSLVVTATNYGYTF
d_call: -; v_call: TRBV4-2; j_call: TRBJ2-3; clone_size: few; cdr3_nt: TGTGCCAGCAGCCCTGTGACAGGAACAGATACGCAGTATTTT; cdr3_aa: CASSPVTGTDTQYF
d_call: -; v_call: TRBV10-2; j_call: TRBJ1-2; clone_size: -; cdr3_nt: TGCGCCAGCAGTCGGGAACCTGGGGCCTTTGGCTACACCTTC; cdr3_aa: CASSREPGAFGYTF
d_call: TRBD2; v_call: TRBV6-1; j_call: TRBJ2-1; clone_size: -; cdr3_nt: TGTGCCACAGTAAAGCGGGAGTATGAGCAGTTCTTC; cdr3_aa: CATVKREYEQFF
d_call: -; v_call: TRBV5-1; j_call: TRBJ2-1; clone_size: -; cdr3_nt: TGCGCCAGCAGCTTGGGGTCGGGGGAGGATGAGCAGTTCTTC; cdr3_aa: CASSLGSGEDEQFF
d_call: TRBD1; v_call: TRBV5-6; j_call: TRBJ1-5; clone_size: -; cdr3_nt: TGTGCCAGCAGCTTGGGGACAGGTATTTCAAGTCAGCCCCAGCATTTT; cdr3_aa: CASSLGTGISSQPQHF
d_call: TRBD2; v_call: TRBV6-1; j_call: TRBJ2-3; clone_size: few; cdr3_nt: TGTGCCAGCATGCGCGGGAGAGGTACAGATACGCAGTATTTT; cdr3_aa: CASMRGRGTDTQYF
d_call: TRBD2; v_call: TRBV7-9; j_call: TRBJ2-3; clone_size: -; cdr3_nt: TGTGCCAGCAGCGCGAGACTAGCGGGAATCACAGATACGCAGTATTTT; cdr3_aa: CASSARLAGITDTQYF
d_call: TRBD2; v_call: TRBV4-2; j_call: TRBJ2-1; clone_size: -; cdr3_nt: TGTGCCAGCAGCCAAGCTCAAAAAGCGGGACATGAGCAGTTCTTC; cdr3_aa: CASSQAQKAGHEQFF
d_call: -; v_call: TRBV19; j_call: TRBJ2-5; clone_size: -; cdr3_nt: TGTGCCAGTACAGAGAGTACCTCGGAGACCCAGTACTTC; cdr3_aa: CASTESTSETQYF
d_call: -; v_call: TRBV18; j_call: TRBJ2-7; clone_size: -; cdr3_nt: TGTGCCAGCTCACGGCAGGCAGCCTACGAGCAGTACTTC; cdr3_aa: CASSRQAAYEQYF
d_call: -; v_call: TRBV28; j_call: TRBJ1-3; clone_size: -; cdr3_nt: TGTGCCAGCACCTCGGACAGTACTGGAAACACCATATATTTT; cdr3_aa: CASTSDSTGNTIYF
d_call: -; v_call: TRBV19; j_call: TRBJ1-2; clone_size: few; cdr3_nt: TGTGCCAGTAGTATAGATAGTGCGTCCGACTTGATTTATGGCTACACCTTC; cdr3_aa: CASSIDSASDLIYGYTF
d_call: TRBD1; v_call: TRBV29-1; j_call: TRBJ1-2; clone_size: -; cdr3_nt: TGCAGCGTTAGGGACAGCGCCTATGGCTACACCTTC; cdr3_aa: CSVRDSAYGYTF
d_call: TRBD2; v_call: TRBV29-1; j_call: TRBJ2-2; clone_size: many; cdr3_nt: TGCAGCGTGAGACTAGCGACGAACACCGGGGAGCTGTTTTTT; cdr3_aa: CSVRLATNTGELFF
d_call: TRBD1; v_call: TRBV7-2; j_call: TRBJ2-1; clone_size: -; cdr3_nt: TGTGCCAGCACCCAGGGGGCTACTCGCTCCTACAATGAGCAGTTCTTC; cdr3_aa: CASTQGATRSYNEQFF
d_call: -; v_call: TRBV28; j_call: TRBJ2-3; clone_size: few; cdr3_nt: TGTGCCAGTGGCCGGGATACGCAGTATTTT; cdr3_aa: CASGRDTQYF
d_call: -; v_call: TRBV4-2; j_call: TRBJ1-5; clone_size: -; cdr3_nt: TGTGCCAGCAGCCAAGATGGGTACAGAAGCAATCAGCCCCAGCATTTT; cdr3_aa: CASSQDGYRSNQPQHF
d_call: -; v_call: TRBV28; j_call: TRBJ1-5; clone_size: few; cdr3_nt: TGTGCCAGCAGAGCACAGGGACCGAATCAGCCCCAGCATTTT; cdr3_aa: CASRAQGPNQPQHF
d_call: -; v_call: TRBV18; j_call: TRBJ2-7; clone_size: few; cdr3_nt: TGTGCCAGCTCTTACGGGACCACCTACGAGCAGTACTTC; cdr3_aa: CASSYGTTYEQYF
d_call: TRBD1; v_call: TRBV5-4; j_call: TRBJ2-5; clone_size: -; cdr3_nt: TGTGCCAGCAGCCCGGGTACCGGGACAGGGGGAGAGACCCAGTACTTC; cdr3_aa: CASSPGTGTGGETQYF
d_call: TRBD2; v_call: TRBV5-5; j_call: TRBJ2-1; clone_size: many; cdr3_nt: TGTGCCAGCAGCTTGGTTGAGGGACTAGCTAGGAATGAGCAGTTCTTC; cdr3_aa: CASSLVEGLARNEQFF
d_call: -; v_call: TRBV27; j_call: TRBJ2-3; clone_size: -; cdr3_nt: TGTGCCAGCAGCTTAGGGCACCCGTTCTATACGCAGTATTTT; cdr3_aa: CASSLGHPFYTQYF